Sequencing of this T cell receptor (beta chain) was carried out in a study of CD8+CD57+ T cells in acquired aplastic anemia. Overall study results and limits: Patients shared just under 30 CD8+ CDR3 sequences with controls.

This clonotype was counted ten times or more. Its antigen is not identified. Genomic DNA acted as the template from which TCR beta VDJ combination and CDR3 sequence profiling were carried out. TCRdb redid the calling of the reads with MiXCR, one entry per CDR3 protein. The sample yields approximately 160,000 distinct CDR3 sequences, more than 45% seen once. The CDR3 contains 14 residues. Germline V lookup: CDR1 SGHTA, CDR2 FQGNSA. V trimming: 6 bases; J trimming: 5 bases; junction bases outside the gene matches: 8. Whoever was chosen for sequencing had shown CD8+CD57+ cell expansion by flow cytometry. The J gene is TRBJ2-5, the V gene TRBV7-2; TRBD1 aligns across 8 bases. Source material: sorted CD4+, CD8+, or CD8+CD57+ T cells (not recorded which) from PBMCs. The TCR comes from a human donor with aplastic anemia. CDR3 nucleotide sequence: TGTGCCAGCAGTAACCAACAGGGGGAGGAGACCCAGTACTTC. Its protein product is CASSNQQGEETQYF. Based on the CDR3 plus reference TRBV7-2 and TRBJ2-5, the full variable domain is GAGVSQSPSNKVTEKGKDVELRCDPISGHTALYWYRQSLGQGLEFLIYFQGNSAPDKSGLPSDRFSAERTGGSVSTLTIQRTQQEDSAVYLCASSNQQGEETQYFGPGTRLLVL.